What follows are 9 T cell receptor beta chains derived from one specimen sequenced in a study of T cells in Graves' hyperthyroidism and ophthalmopathy. Amplification yielded TCR beta CDR3 regions, with RNA transcripts as the source. The TCR CDR3 first-round RT-PCR relied on the HTBI primer set. TCRdb re-analysed the multiplex PCR reads in MiXCR, keeping a single row per CDR3 protein. The table lists fewer than 400,000 distinct CDR3 sequences, less than 20% of them singletons. Sequencing input: blood. Receptors were obtained from a woman aged 18-29 years with Graves' hyperthyroidism that later progressed to Graves' ophthalmopathy.

This clonotype was detected many times. In DNA, the CDR3 is TGTGCCAGCAACCCCAGGGCTAGCTACAATGAGCAGTTCTTC. Protein product: CASNPRASYNEQFF. The chain is built from TRBV5-6 and TRBJ2-1; D possibly corresponds to TRBD1 (5 bases). The CDR3 runs to 14 residues. The V and J ends lost 6 bases and 3 bases respectively, with 13 bases between them. Germline V gene sequence: CDR1 SGHDT, CDR2 YYEEEE.

This clonotype was seen only once. A read error is possible here, since a much larger clone lies one base away. Because it lacks the conserved phenylalanine or tryptophan at the end, this CDR3 is likely a read error. The rearrangement uses TRBV3-1 and TRBJ1-2; no reliable D call. V gave up 3 bases and J gave up 2 bases, with 7 bases separating them. CDR3 length: 13 amino acids. Germline CDR1 and CDR2: LGHDT and YNNKEL (reference sequence). The CDR3 is CASSQRENYGYTL. CDR3 DNA sequence: TGTGCCAGCAGCCAGCGGGAGAACTATGGCTACACCCTC.

The V and J genes are TRBV2 and TRBJ2-1; TRBD2 matches 13 bases. With 8 bases clipped from V and 15 bases from J, the junction kept 16 bases outside the gene matches. Germline V gives CDR1 SNHLY, CDR2 FYNNEI. The CDR3 totals 15 residues. This CDR3 reads CASEQDGTSGTSGFF. The DNA for the CDR3 is TGTGCCAGCGAACAGGACGGGACTAGCGGGACAAGTGGGTTCTTC. The entire variable domain, with the rest obtained from reference TRBV2 and TRBJ2-1, is as follows: EPEVTQTPSHQVTQMGQEVILRCVPISNHLYFYWYRQILGQKVEFLVSFYNNEISEKSEIFDDQFSVERPDGSNFTLKIRSTKLEDSAMYFCASEQDGTSGTSGFFGPGTRLTVL.

The chain uses TRBV27 and TRBJ1-4, with D perhaps matching TRBD1 (5 bases). The V gene lost 8 bases and the J gene lost 8 bases, with 18 bases spanning the gap. The germline V gene has CDR1 MNHEY and CDR2 SMNVEV (reference sequence). This CDR3 is built from 14 residues. In nucleotides, the CDR3 is TGTGCCAGCCCCCGGACACGGGGAGGAGAAAAACTGTTTTTT. It specifies CASPRTRGGEKLFF. The variable domain in full, with the rest retrieved from reference TRBV27 and TRBJ1-4, is EAQVTQNPRYLITVTGKKLTVTCSQNMNHEYMSWYRQDPGLGLRQIYYSMNVEVTDKGDVPEGYKVSRKEKRNFPLILESPSPNQTSLYFCASPRTRGGEKLFFGSGTQLSVL.

The sample holds many counts of this clonotype. The gene calls are TRBV19 and TRBJ1-5; D is uncertain. Deletions cut 3 bases from V and 5 bases from J, with 5 bases between. The CDR3 loop spans 12 amino acids. Germline V lookup: CDR1 LNHDA, CDR2 SQIVND (reference sequence). CDR3 coding DNA: TGTGCCAGTAGTATCCCCTATCAGCCCCAGCATTTT. Translating it yields CASSIPYQPQHF.

This chain joins TRBV7-2 and TRBJ2-1; 8 bases are shared with TRBD1. CDR3 length: 18 residues. CDR1 and CDR2 from the germline V gene are SGHTA and FQGNSA. The junction had 17 bases not matched to a gene; V was cut back by 6 bases and J by 4 bases. The CDR3 bases are TGTGCCAGCAGTTTTCATTTCAGCAGGGGGCTAGGGTACAATGAGCAGTTCTTC. Translation gives CASSFHFSRGLGYNEQFF.

This clonotype was detected ten times or more. The chain carries TRBV7-2 and TRBJ2-7; 7 bases match TRBD2. The junction had 8 bases not matched to a gene; V was cut back by 6 bases and J by 0 bases. The CDR3 consists of 15 residues. The V gene's germline CDR1 is SGHTA and CDR2 FQGNSA. For the CDR3, the DNA is TGTGCCAGCAGTCTCGCGCGGGGGTCCTCCTACGAGCAGTACTTC. Translated: CASSLARGSSYEQYF.

V and J are TRBV4-3 and TRBJ2-3; perhaps TRBD2 as D (5 bases). Germline-derived CDR1 and CDR2 are LGHNA and YSLEER. V lost 1 base and J 0 bases, leaving 14 bases between the germline ends. The CDR3 has 17 residues. CDR3: CASSQGLSTSSTDTQYF. CDR3 DNA: TGCGCCAGCAGCCAAGGACTATCCACCTCTAGCACAGATACGCAGTATTTT.

This clonotype has at least ten counts. The gene calls are TRBV10-3 and TRBJ2-7; 9 bases line up with TRBD2. Germline trimming cut 7 bases from V and 1 base from J; bases unmatched to any gene: 11. Germline values: CDR1 ENHRY, CDR2 SYGVKD. This CDR3 has 16 residues. The CDR3 bases are TGTGCCATCAAGGCCACTAGCGGGCGGGGATCCTACGAGCAGTACTTC. This encodes CAIKATSGRGSYEQYF.